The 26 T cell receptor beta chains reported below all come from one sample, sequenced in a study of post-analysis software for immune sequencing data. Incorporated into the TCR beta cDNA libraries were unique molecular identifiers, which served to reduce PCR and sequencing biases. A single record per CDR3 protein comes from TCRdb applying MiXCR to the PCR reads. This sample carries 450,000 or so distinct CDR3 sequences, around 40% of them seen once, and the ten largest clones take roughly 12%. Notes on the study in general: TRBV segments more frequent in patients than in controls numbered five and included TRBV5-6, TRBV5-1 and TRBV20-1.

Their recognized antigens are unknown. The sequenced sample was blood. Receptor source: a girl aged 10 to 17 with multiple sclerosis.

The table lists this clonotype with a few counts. The CDR3, as DNA: TGTGCCAGCAGTGGGGACAAGTACGAGCAGTACTTC. The encoded protein is CASSGDKYEQYF. The chain is built from TRBV28 and TRBJ2-7; D is perhaps TRBD1 (6 bases). Germline V gives CDR1 MDHEN, CDR2 SYDVKM. The CDR3 extends over 12 amino acids. Trimming stripped 5 bases from V and 4 bases from J, with 9 bases between.

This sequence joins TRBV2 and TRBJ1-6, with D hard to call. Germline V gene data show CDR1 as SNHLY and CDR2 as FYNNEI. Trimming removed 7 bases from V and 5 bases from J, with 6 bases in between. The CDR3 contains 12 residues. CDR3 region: CASKQNNSPLHF. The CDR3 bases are TGTGCCAGCAAACAGAATAATTCACCCCTCCACTTT.

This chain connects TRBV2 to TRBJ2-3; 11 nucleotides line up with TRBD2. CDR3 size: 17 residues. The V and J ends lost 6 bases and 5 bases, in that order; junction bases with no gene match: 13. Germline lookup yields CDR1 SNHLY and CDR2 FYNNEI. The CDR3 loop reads CASRTQLAGEGLDTQYF. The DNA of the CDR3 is TGTGCCAGCAGAACCCAACTAGCGGGAGAGGGCTTAGATACGCAGTATTTT.

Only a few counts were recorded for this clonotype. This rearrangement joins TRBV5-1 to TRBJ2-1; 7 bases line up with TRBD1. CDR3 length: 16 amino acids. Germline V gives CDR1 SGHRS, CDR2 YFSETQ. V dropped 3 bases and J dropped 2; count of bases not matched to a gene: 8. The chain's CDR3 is CASSSPGQKAYNEQFF. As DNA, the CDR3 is TGCGCCAGCAGCTCTCCGGGACAGAAAGCCTACAATGAGCAGTTCTTC.

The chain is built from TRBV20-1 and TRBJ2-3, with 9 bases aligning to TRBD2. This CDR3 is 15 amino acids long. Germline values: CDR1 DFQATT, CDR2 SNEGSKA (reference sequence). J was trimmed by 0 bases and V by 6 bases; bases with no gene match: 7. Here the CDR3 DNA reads TGCAGTGCCCCTACTAGCGGGCCTAGCACAGATACGCAGTATTTT. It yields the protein CSAPTSGPSTDTQYF.

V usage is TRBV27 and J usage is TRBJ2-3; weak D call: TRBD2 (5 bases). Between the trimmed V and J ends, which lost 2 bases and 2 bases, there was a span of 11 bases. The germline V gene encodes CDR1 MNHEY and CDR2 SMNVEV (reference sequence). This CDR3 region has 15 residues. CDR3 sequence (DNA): TGTGCCAGCAGTTTAATAGCGCCCAACACAGATACGCAGTATTTT. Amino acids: CASSLIAPNTDTQYF.

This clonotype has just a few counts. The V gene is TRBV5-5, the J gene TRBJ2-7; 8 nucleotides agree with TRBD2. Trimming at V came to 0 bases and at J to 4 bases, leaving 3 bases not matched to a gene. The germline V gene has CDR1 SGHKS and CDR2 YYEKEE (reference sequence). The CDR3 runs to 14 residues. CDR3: CASSLVASGYEQYF. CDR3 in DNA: TGTGCCAGCAGCTTGGTTGCTAGCGGGTACGAGCAGTACTTC.

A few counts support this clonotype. CDR3 in amino acids: CASSLGGRAGSGYNEQFF. The CDR3, as DNA: TGTGCCAGCAGCTTAGGGGGGAGGGCCGGGTCCGGGTACAATGAGCAGTTCTTC. The rearrangement links TRBV7-2 to TRBJ2-1; 7 bases are a match to TRBD2. V lost 1 base to trimming and J lost 4 bases; unmatched junction nucleotides: 13. Germline CDR1 is SGHTA and CDR2 is FQGNSA. The CDR3 runs to 18 residues.

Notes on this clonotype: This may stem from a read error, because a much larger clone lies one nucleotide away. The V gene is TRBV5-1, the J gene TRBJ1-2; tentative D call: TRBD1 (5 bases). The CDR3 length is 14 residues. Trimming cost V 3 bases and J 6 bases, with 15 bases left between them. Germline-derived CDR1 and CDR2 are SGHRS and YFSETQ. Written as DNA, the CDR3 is TGCGCCAGCAGCTCGGGTCAGGGCCCTAATGGCTACACCTTC. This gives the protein CASSSGQGPNGYTF.

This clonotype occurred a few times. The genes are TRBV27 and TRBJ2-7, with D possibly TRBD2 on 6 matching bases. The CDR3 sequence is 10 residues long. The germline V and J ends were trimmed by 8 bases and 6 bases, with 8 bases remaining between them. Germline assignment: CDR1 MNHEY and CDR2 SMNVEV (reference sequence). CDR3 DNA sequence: TGTGCCAGCGGGGAGGCCGAGCAGTACTTC. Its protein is CASGEAEQYF.

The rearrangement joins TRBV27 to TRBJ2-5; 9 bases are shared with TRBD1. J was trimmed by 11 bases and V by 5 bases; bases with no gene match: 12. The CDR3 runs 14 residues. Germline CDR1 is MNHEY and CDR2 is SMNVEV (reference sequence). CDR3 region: CASSDYGTGREQYF. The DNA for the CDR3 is TGTGCCAGCAGTGATTATGGGACAGGGAGGGAGCAGTACTTC.

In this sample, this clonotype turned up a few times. Here the CDR3 DNA reads TGCAGTGCCTCCGGGACTAGCAAATCCTACGAGCAGTACTTC. Protein: CSASGTSKSYEQYF. The chain links TRBV20-1 to TRBJ2-7; TRBD2 matches 9 bases. V lost 6 bases to trimming and J lost 1 base; unmatched junction nucleotides: 7. The CDR3 is 14 residues long. CDR1 is DFQATT and CDR2 is SNEGSKA in the germline V gene (reference sequence).

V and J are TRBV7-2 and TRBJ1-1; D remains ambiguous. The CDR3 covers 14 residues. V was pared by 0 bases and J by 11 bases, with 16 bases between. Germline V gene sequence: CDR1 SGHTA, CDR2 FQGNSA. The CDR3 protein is CASSLALRGQRAFF. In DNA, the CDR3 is TGTGCCAGCAGCTTAGCTTTACGGGGTCAGAGGGCTTTCTTT.

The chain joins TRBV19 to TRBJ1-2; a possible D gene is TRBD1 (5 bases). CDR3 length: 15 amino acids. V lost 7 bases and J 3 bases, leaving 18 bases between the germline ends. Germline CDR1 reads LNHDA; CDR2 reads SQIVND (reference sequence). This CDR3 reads CASTGTFLWDYGYTF. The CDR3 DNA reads TGTGCCAGTACCGGGACCTTCCTCTGGGACTATGGCTACACCTTC.

CDR3 protein: CASSQGDRGCYEQYF. CDR3 bases: TGCGCCAGCAGCCAAGGGGACAGGGGGTGCTACGAGCAGTACTTC. This rearrangement joins TRBV4-1 to TRBJ2-7; 11 bases line up with TRBD1. The V segment lost 1 base and the J segment 3 bases; nucleotides outside the gene matches: 2. Germline CDR1 MGHRA, CDR2 YSYEKL. This CDR3 region has 15 residues.

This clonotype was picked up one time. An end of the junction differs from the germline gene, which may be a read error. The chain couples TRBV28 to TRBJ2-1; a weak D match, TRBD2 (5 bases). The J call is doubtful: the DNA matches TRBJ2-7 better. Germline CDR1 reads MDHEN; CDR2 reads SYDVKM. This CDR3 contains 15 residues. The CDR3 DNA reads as TGTACCAGCGAGCATAATATCGGGGTTTCCTACGAGCAGTACTTC. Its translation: CTSEHNIGVSYEQYF.

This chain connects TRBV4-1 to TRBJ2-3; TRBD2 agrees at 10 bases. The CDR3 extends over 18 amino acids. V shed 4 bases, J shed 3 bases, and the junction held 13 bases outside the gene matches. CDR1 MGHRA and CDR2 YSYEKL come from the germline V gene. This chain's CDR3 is CASSLDGPSGSRTDTQYF. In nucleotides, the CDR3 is TGCGCCAGCAGCCTAGATGGGCCTAGCGGGAGTCGAACAGATACGCAGTATTTT.

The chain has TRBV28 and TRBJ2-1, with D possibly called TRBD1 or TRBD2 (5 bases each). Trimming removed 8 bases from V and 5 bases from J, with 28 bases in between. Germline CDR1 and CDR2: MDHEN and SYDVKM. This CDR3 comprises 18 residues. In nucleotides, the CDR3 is TGTGCCAGCTGCCTTGGGACCACCAAGTTAACCCCCAACAATGAGCAGTTCTTC. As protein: CASCLGTTKLTPNNEQFF.

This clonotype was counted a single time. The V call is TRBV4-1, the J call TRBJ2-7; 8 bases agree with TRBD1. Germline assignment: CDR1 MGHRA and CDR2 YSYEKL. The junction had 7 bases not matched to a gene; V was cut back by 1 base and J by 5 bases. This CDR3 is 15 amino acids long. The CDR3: CASSQGAGGSDEQYF. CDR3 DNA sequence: TGCGCCAGCAGCCAAGGCGCAGGGGGCAGCGACGAGCAGTACTTC.

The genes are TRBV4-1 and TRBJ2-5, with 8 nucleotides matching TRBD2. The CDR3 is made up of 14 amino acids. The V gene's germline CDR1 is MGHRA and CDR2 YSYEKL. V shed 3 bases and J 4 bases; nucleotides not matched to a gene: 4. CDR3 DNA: TGCGCCAGCAGCCATGAAAGCGGGAGAGAGACCCAGTACTTC. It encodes CASSHESGRETQYF.

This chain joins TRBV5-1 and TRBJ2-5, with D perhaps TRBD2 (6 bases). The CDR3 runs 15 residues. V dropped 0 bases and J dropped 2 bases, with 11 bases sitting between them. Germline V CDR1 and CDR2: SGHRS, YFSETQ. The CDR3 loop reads CASSLAMGGQETQYF. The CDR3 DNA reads TGCGCCAGCAGCTTGGCCATGGGGGGTCAAGAGACCCAGTACTTC.

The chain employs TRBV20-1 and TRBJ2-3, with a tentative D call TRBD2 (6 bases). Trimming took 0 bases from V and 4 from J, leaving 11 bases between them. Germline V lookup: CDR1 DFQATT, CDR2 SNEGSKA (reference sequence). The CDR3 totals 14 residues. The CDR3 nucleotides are TGCAGTGCTAGAGACCGACTAGTTGCAGATACGCAGTATTTT. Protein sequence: CSARDRLVADTQYF.

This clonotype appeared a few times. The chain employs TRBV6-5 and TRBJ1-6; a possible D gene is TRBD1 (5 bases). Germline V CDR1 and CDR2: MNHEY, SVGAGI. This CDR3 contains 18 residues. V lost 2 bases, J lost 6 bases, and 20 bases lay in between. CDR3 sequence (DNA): TGTGCCAGCAGTTACAGCGAAGCGGGGGTCGGTCTTAATTCACCCCTCCACTTT. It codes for CASSYSEAGVGLNSPLHF.

The CDR3 loop reads CASSLLSGGEETQYF. The CDR3 coding sequence is TGCGCCAGCAGCCTCCTTTCGGGAGGGGAAGAGACCCAGTACTTC. V usage is TRBV5-1 and J usage is TRBJ2-7; 8 bases are a match to TRBD2. The J call could be wrong; TRBJ2-5 is a better fit for the DNA end. The CDR3 length is 15 residues. Germline CDR1 is SGHRS and CDR2 is YFSETQ.

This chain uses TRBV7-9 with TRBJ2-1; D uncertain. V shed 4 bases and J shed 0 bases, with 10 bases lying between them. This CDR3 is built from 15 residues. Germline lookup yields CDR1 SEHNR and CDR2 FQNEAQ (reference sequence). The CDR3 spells CASSSTIVSYNEQFF. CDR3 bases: TGTGCCAGCAGCTCGACGATAGTCTCCTACAATGAGCAGTTCTTC.

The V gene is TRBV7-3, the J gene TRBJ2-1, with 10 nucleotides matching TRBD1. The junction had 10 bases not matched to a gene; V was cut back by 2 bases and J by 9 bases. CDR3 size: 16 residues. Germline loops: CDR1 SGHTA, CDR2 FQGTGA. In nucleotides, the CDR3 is TGTGCCAGCAGCTTATCGACAGGGGGCTTGGGAGGTGAGCAGTTCTTC. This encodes CASSLSTGGLGGEQFF. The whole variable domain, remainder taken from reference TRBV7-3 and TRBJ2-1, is GAGVSQTPSNKVTEKGKYVELRCDPISGHTALYWYRQSLGQGPEFLIYFQGTGAADDSGLPNDRFFAVRPEGSVSTLKIQRTERGDSAVYLCASSLSTGGLGGEQFFGPGTRLTVL.